A selection of T cell receptor beta chains follows, all from one sample in a study of cytomegalovirus exposure and HLA in healthy donors. Data came from immunoSEQ multiplex PCR; TCRdb stores just in-frame clones and leaves some out. The sample consists of more than 90,000 clones, 80% to 85% of them appearing once. Sequencing input: PBMCs. The receptors derive from a woman between 65 and 79 years old in good health and CMV-seropositive. Each CDR3 is given with its conserved first and last residue. A D gene is named only where the DNA matches it firmly. Only part of the rows carry a size: once, few, many, or a class if the clone is expanded.

size	D	V	J	CDR3	DNA
.	.	TRBV7-2	TRBJ1-1	CASRSLQVGTEAFF	TGTGCCAGCAGATCCCTCCAGGTTGGGACTGAAGCTTTCTTT
.	TRBD1	TRBV5-4	TRBJ2-4	CASSPAGQGSLLLVKNIQYF	TGTGCCAGCAGCCCGGCGGGACAGGGATCGTTACTATTAGTCAAAAACATTCAGTACTTC
.	TRBD2	TRBV6-5	TRBJ2-7	CASSYRREGFEQYF	TGTGCCAGCAGTTACCGGCGGGAGGGCTTTGAGCAGTACTTC
once	.	TRBV6-1	TRBJ1-5	CASSEQLQYQPQHF	TGTGCCAGCAGTGAACAATTGCAGTATCAGCCCCAGCATTTT
once	TRBD1	TRBV5-1	TRBJ2-3	CASSLDRGPTDTQYF	TGCGCCAGCAGCTTGGACAGGGGGCCGACAGATACGCAGTATTTT
.	.	TRBV7-8	TRBJ1-2	CASDRGDNYGYTF	TGTGCCAGCGACCGCGGCGATAACTATGGCTACACCTTC
once	.	TRBV2	TRBJ2-1	CASSERGNEQFF	TGTGCCAGCAGTGAAAGGGGTAATGAGCAGTTCTTC
.	TRBD2	TRBV5-4	TRBJ2-7	CASSLGLAGGKEQYF	TGTGCCAGCAGCTTGGGACTAGCGGGAGGGAAAGAGCAGTACTTC
.	TRBD1	TRBV28	TRBJ2-7	CASSSRTGTYEQYF	TGTGCCAGCAGTTCCCGGACAGGGACCTACGAGCAGTACTTC
.	TRBD2	TRBV5-1	TRBJ2-7	CASSLGREGLDEQYF	TGCGCCAGCAGCTTGGGGCGGGAGGGCCTCGACGAGCAGTACTTC
few	TRBD2	TRBV15	TRBJ2-3	CATSRDPTGGHTDTQYF	TGTGCCACCAGCAGAGATCCCACGGGAGGTCACACAGATACGCAGTATTTT
.	.	TRBV11-2	TRBJ1-2	CASASGEGYGYTF	TGTGCCAGTGCTTCTGGGGAGGGCTATGGCTACACCTTC
.	.	TRBV7-2	TRBJ1-4	CASSPGRGGTNEKLFF	TGTGCCAGCAGCCCCGGCCGGGGAGGGACTAATGAAAAACTGTTTTTT
.	.	TRBV5-4	TRBJ2-2	CASTVTVANTGELFF	TGTGCCAGCACTGTGACAGTGGCGAACACCGGGGAGCTGTTTTTT
.	.	TRBV10-3	TRBJ2-7	CAISRTVYEQYF	TGTGCCATCAGCCGGACAGTCTACGAGCAGTACTTC
.	TRBD2	TRBV7-6	TRBJ2-1	CASSLAGLAAYNEQFF	TGTGCCAGCAGCTTAGCGGGGCTAGCGGCGTACAATGAGCAGTTCTTC
.	.	TRBV5-5	TRBJ2-7	CASSFGLTDSYEQYF	TGTGCCAGCAGCTTTGGCTTGACAGACTCCTACGAGCAGTACTTC
.	TRBD2	TRBV5-1	TRBJ2-1	CASSLGREYNEQFF	TGCGCCAGCAGCTTGGGGCGGGAGTACAATGAGCAGTTCTTC
.	TRBD2	TRBV7-2	TRBJ2-5	CASKLITSREAQYF	TGTGCCAGCAAGCTTATTACTAGTCGGGAGGCCCAGTACTTC
.	TRBD1	TRBV19	TRBJ1-2	CASSEELTRDREGYTF	TGTGCCAGTAGTGAAGAGCTTACCCGGGACAGGGAAGGCTACACCTTC
.	TRBD2	TRBV6-5	TRBJ2-2	CASRTSGGTGELFF	TGTGCCAGCCGCACTAGCGGGGGCACCGGGGAGCTGTTTTTT
.	.	TRBV5-4	TRBJ1-3	CASSLEPRSGNTIYF	TGTGCCAGCAGCTTGGAGCCGCGCTCTGGAAACACCATATATTTT
.	.	TRBV7-9	TRBJ2-3	CASSLDGNTDTQYF	TGTGCCAGCAGCTTAGACGGGAACACAGATACGCAGTATTTT
.	TRBD2	TRBV10-2	TRBJ2-5	CASSVVAGVETQYF	TGCGCCAGCAGTGTGGTAGCGGGTGTGGAGACCCAGTACTTC
.	TRBD1	TRBV14	TRBJ1-2	CASSQDRGYGYTF	TGTGCCAGCAGCCAAGACAGGGGGTATGGCTACACCTTC
.	.	TRBV4-2	TRBJ2-5	CASSPTGSIQETQYF	TGTGCCAGCAGCCCTACAGGGTCCATTCAAGAGACCCAGTACTTC
once	.	TRBV19	TRBJ2-1	CATLGQSSYNEQFF	TGTGCCACCCTCGGACAGAGCTCCTACAATGAGCAGTTCTTC
few	TRBD2	TRBV7-2	TRBJ2-5	CASSFPRMGGETQYF	TGTGCCAGCAGCTTTCCCAGGATGGGGGGGGAGACCCAGTACTTC
.	.	TRBV28	TRBJ2-3	CASSQGGADTQYF	TGTGCCAGCAGCCAAGGAGGGGCCGATACGCAGTATTTT
.	TRBD2	TRBV10-1	TRBJ2-1	CASSEYGRERSEQFF	TGCGCCAGCAGTGAGTACGGGAGGGAGAGAAGTGAGCAGTTCTTC
.	.	TRBV28	TRBJ2-3	CASGLSTDTQYF	TGTGCCAGCGGACTCAGCACAGATACGCAGTATTTT
.	.	TRBV12-5	TRBJ1-1	CASGLSVDTEAFF	TGTGCTAGTGGTTTGAGTGTAGACACTGAAGCTTTCTTT
.	.	TRBV7-8	TRBJ2-7	CASSLRDSYEQYF	TGTGCCAGCAGCCTCCGGGACTCTTACGAGCAGTACTTC
once	TRBD1	TRBV6-5	TRBJ2-7	CASSYEGDRVHEQYF	TGTGCCAGCAGTTACGAGGGGGACAGGGTCCACGAGCAGTACTTC
once	.	TRBV10-1	TRBJ2-7	CASSKLQGGHEQYF	TGCGCCAGCAGCAAACTACAAGGAGGTCACGAGCAGTACTTC
.	.	TRBV4-3	TRBJ2-2	CASSQKPAGTGELFF	TGCGCCAGCAGCCAAAAGCCGGCGGGGACCGGGGAGCTGTTTTTT
.	.	TRBV5-1	TRBJ1-1	CAGSFQGMNTEAFF	TGCGCCGGCAGCTTCCAGGGCATGAACACTGAAGCTTTCTTT
.	TRBD2	TRBV7-6	TRBJ2-1	CASSLFGLFAGVSYEQFF	TGTGCCAGCAGCTTGTTTGGCCTTTTCGCGGGAGTGAGTTATGAGCAGTTCTTC
.	.	TRBV30	TRBJ1-3	CAQWSSGNTIYF	TGTGCCCAATGGAGCTCTGGAAACACCATATATTTT